These 11 T cell receptor beta chains share one sample of origin, sequenced in a study of post-analysis software for immune sequencing data (dated by TCRdb to between 2014 and 2017). General study outcomes and caveats: Patients showed significantly higher frequencies than controls for roughly five TRBV segments, among them TRBV5-6, TRBV5-1 and TRBV20-1.

For these TCRs, the target antigens are not known. The method behind the library was PCR. The sequencing machine was an Illumina HiSeq 2500. To reduce PCR and sequencing biases, unique molecular identifiers were incorporated into the TCR beta cDNA libraries. TCRdb trimmed public reads at Q25 via fastp, called clones via MiXCR and kept in-frame beta chains. Each record represents a unique CDR3 protein, reported with the most common genes and DNA among its rows. The sample table holds about 620,000 distinct CDR3 sequences, of which roughly 46% were seen once. Jointly, the top ten make up 1.5% to 2% of the sample. The sequenced sample consisted of blood. These receptors came from a girl aged 10-17 years with multiple sclerosis.

Only a few counts were recorded for this clonotype. The chain combines TRBV6-6 with TRBJ1-2; D might be TRBD1 (6 bases). This CDR3 is built from 14 residues. The germline V and J ends were trimmed by 1 base and 4 bases, with 10 bases remaining between them. Germline V gives CDR1 MNHNY, CDR2 SVGAGI (reference sequence). This CDR3 reads CASSYYGGGYGYTF. As DNA, the CDR3 is TGTGCCAGCAGTTACTATGGGGGCGGCTATGGCTACACCTTC.

In its sample, this clonotype was seen once. The chain uses TRBV6-2 or TRBV6-3 and TRBJ2-1, with a weak D call TRBD2 (6 bases). The CDR3 is made up of 13 amino acids. The germline V gene encodes CDR1 MNHEY and CDR2 SVGEGT. Trimming shortened V by 8 bases and J by 10 bases, and 18 bases separated the two germline ends. Here the CDR3 DNA reads TGTGCCAGCTCAAAGGCCGGGAGCAAAGAGCAGTTCTTC. Translation gives CASSKAGSKEQFF.

Note on this clonotype: The junction differs from germline at one of its ends, possibly a read error. The chain joins TRBV7-9 to TRBJ2-4, with a tentative D call TRBD2 (5 bases). CDR3 size: 14 residues. Germline V gives CDR1 SEHNR, CDR2 FQNEAQ (reference sequence). CDR3 DNA sequence: TGTGCCAGCAGCACAGCGGAATTCTCCTACGAGCAGTATTTC. Translating it yields CASSTAEFSYEQYF.

This clonotype was recorded a few times. This rearrangement joins TRBV29-1 to TRBJ1-1, with TRBD1 identical over 7 bases. This CDR3 comprises 14 residues. The V gene end was trimmed by 4 bases and the J gene end by 5 bases; junction bases not matched to a gene: 10. Germline CDR1 is SQVTM and CDR2 is ANQGSEA. The CDR3 is CSVGDRAAGTEAFF. CDR3 nucleotide sequence: TGCAGCGTTGGAGACAGGGCCGCGGGGACTGAAGCTTTCTTT. Full variable domain (missing parts from reference TRBV29-1 and TRBJ1-1): SAVISQKPSRDICQRGTSLTIQCQVDSQVTMMFWYRQQPGQSLTLIATANQGSEATYESGFVIDKFPISRPNLTFSTLTVSNMSPEDSSIYLCSVGDRAAGTEAFFGQGTRLTVV.

The chain employs TRBV25-1 and TRBJ2-7; 8 bases are shared with TRBD1. The CDR3 is 16 amino acids. CDR1 is MGHDK, CDR2 SYGVNS, per germline. Trimming cost V 5 bases and J 5 bases; bases outside gene matches: 14. For the CDR3, the DNA is TGTGCCAGCAGTCCCTTCGAGGACAGGGACCCTCACGAGCAGTACTTC. Protein: CASSPFEDRDPHEQYF.

The table lists this clonotype with a few counts. This rearrangement joins TRBV7-9 to TRBJ1-2; maybe TRBD1 (5 bases). Germline V gives CDR1 SEHNR, CDR2 FQNEAQ (reference sequence). V was shortened by 2 bases and J by 8 bases, with 9 bases between the two germline ends. The CDR3 consists of 12 residues. The CDR3 here is CASSLQGEGYTF. The CDR3 DNA follows: TGTGCCAGCAGCTTACAGGGTGAGGGCTACACCTTC.

This clonotype appeared a few times. V usage is TRBV4-2 and J usage is TRBJ2-7; D may be TRBD1 (6 bases). Looked up from germline, CDR1 is LGHNA and CDR2 is YNFKEQ. V lost 1 base, J lost 2 bases, and 15 bases lay in between. There are 16 residues in the CDR3. As DNA, the CDR3 is TGTGCCAGCAGCCAAGCTTCGGAACAGGGCCCCTACGAGCAGTACTTC. The encoded protein is CASSQASEQGPYEQYF.

CDR3 DNA sequence: TGTGCCAGCAGTTACGGGAAACTAGCGGGAAGCTCCTACAATGAGCAGTTCTTC. Protein sequence: CASSYGKLAGSSYNEQFF. J is TRBJ2-1 and V is TRBV6-5; 10 bases agree with TRBD2. V lost 2 bases and J lost 0; bases outside the gene matches: 7. This CDR3 contains 18 residues. Germline V gene data show CDR1 as MNHEY and CDR2 as SVGAGI.

In this sample, this clonotype turned up a few times. V is TRBV11-2 and J is TRBJ1-2, with D uncertain. CDR3 size: 15 residues. Germline V CDR1 and CDR2: SGHAT, FQNNGV. V lost 1 base to trimming and J lost 2 bases, with 11 bases between them. CDR3 region: CASSLGLGQNYGYTF. For the CDR3, the DNA is TGTGCCAGCAGCTTAGGTCTAGGGCAGAACTATGGCTACACCTTC.

V gene TRBV29-1 combines with J gene TRBJ2-3, with 7 positions matching TRBD2. The CDR3 has 15 residues. The germline V gene encodes CDR1 SQVTM and CDR2 ANQGSEA. This CDR3 is CNVSGDWGSTDTQYF. In nucleotides, the CDR3 is TGCAACGTAAGCGGGGACTGGGGTAGCACAGATACGCAGTATTTT.

This chain links TRBV7-2 with TRBJ2-7; D uncertain. V gave up 5 bases and J gave up 6 bases, with 17 bases separating them. CDR1 and CDR2 (germline): SGHTA, FQGNSA. This CDR3 has 14 amino acids. The CDR3 DNA is TGTGCCAGCAGCCCTAGAGGAGTATACGCCGAGCAGTACTTC. Protein: CASSPRGVYAEQYF. The full variable domain, completed using reference TRBV7-2 and TRBJ2-7, is GAGVSQSPSNKVTEKGKDVELRCDPISGHTALYWYRQSLGQGLEFLIYFQGNSAPDKSGLPSDRFSAERTGGSVSTLTIQRTQQEDSAVYLCASSPRGVYAEQYFGPGTRLTVT.